The clone carrying this T cell receptor beta chain appeared a few times. As to time point: newly diagnosed GD, antithyroid drugs for less than 3 months. With RNA extracted from PBMCs as input, the TCR library was made. Building of the TCR beta libraries involved iRepertoire HTBI primers and Arm-PCR of CDR3 regions. A single record per CDR3 protein comes from TCRdb applying MiXCR to the multiplex PCR reads. This table has approximately 400,000 distinct CDR3 sequences, about 11% appearing once. This CDR3 is 14 amino acids long. Germline V gene sequence: CDR1 DFQATT, CDR2 SNEGSKA (reference sequence). The V and J ends lost 6 bases and 7 bases, in that order; junction bases with no gene match: 8. The sample originates from a study of regulatory T cells in long-lasting Graves disease. The same data also contributed to another study, on T cells in Graves' hyperthyroidism and ophthalmopathy. Per that paper: Researchers barred patients who had uncontrolled infection, other autoimmune disease, pregnancy or lactation. The model identified upcoming ophthalmopathy a median approximately six months ahead of onset.

V and J are TRBV20-1 and TRBJ1-4, with 10 bases aligning to TRBD1. The TCR originated in a woman between 18 and 29 years old with Graves disease. The source was peripheral blood mononuclear cells (PBMCs), collected at new diagnosis, from a patient treated with antithyroid drugs. CDR3 DNA: TGCAGTGCCGAACGACAGGGGGCGCTTGAAAAACTGTTTTTT. Translation gives CSAERQGALEKLFF.